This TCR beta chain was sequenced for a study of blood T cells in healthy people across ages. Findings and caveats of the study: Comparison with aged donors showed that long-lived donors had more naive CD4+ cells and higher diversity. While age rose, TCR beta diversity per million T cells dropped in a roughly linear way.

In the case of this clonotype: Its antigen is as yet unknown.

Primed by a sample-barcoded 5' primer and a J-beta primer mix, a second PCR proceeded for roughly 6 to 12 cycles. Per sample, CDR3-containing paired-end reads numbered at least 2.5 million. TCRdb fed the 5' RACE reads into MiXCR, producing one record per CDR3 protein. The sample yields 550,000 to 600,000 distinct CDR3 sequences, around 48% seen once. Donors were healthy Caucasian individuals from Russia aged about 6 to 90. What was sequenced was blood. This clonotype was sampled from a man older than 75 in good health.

Here the CDR3 reads CSASPILGRTTGELFF. The CDR3 DNA sequence: TGCAGTGCTAGCCCTATCCTGGGGCGGACCACCGGGGAGCTGTTTTTT. V and J are TRBV20-1 and TRBJ2-2; D may be TRBD1 (5 bases). V was shortened by 3 bases and J by 4 bases, with 18 bases between the two germline ends. Germline V gene lookup returns CDR1 DFQATT and CDR2 SNEGSKA (reference sequence). This CDR3 is 16 amino acids long.